In its sample, the clone carrying this T cell receptor (beta chain) was seen many times. Its antigen is currently unknown. This sample was included in a study of molecular identifiers for immune sequencing clone quantification. Listed TCR primers and previously described methods were used for bulk TCR libraries. MiXCR, run by TCRdb on the PCR reads, gives a single entry per CDR3 protein. In the table there are about 640,000 distinct CDR3 sequences, about 20% of which are singletons. Trimming removed 8 bases at V and 4 bases at J, with 9 bases between. The CDR3 sequence is 11 residues long. CDR1 and CDR2 from the germline V gene are ENHRY and SYGVKD. Study-level points and caveats: A shared barcode on identical TCR molecules could lead to underestimated sizes for highly expanded clones. Spiked Jurkat TCR RNA originating from one cell could reportedly be identified amid some 920,000 naive cells. Whereas clones above 20 RNA copies held under 1% of naive-cell molecules, they held over 97% of effector molecules.

The clonotype was recovered from a human donor in good health. Some libraries in this study had Jurkat cell RNA spiked in. The V call is TRBV10-3, the J call TRBJ2-7; D is perhaps TRBD2 (6 bases). The material sequenced was naive CD8+ T cells from blood, with Jurkat cell RNA spiked in. Subset defined: FACS-sorted CD8+CD4-CCR7+CD45RA+ naive T cells. This CDR3 is CAIGGVYEQYF. CDR3 sequence (DNA): TGTGCCATCGGAGGGGTGTACGAGCAGTACTTC.